This passage covers 9 T cell receptor beta chains from one sample sequenced in a study of T cell repertoires in cytomegalovirus infection (dated by TCRdb to the late 2010s). The sample was run on an Illumina HiSeq 1500. TCRdb redid the processing of the public reads, applying fastp at Q25 and MiXCR, and retained in-frame beta chains. Each CDR3 protein appears once, grouped with its most common genes and DNA. Recorded for this sample are 300,000 to 450,000 distinct CDR3 sequences; 15% to 20% of them occurred a single time. Of the sample, roughly 9% falls within the top ten clones. Input material: PBMCs. These receptors were collected from a human donor in good health (CMV status not recorded). Some clones in this sample may be carry-over from other donors' samples.

This clonotype came up once. The chain has TRBV5-1 and TRBJ1-3, with 9 bases aligning to TRBD1. The V segment lost 3 bases and the J segment 0 bases; nucleotides outside the gene matches: 16. This CDR3 comprises 20 residues. CDR1 is SGHRS, CDR2 YFSETQ, per germline. The CDR3 region is CASSSNSGTGTPRSGNTIYF. Written as DNA, the CDR3 is TGCGCCAGCAGCTCAAACTCCGGGACAGGGACACCCCGCTCTGGAAACACCATATATTTT. The variable domain in full, with the rest retrieved from reference TRBV5-1 and TRBJ1-3, is KAGVTQTPRYLIKTRGQQVTLSCSPISGHRSVSWYQQTPGQGLQFLFEYFSETQRNKGNFPGRFSGRQFSNSRSEMNVSTLELGDSALYLCASSSNSGTGTPRSGNTIYFGEGSWLTVV.

This clonotype appeared many times. The V gene is TRBV7-2, the J gene TRBJ2-1; 7 positions agree with TRBD1. Germline CDR1 reads SGHTA; CDR2 reads FQGNSA. The length of the CDR3 is 15 residues. J was trimmed by 2 bases and V by 2 bases; bases with no gene match: 3. CDR3 amino acids: CASSLYGTAYNEQFF. CDR3 DNA: TGTGCCAGCAGCTTATACGGGACAGCCTACAATGAGCAGTTCTTC.

Many counts were recorded for this clonotype. The V call is TRBV7-2, the J call TRBJ1-1, with 7 nucleotides matching TRBD1. Germline CDR1 SGHTA, CDR2 FQGNSA. The length of the CDR3 is 15 residues. The V gene end was trimmed by 3 bases and the J gene end by 0 bases; junction bases not matched to a gene: 4. The CDR3 spells CASSLGQLLNTEAFF. The DNA of the CDR3 is TGTGCCAGCAGCTTGGGACAGCTACTGAACACTGAAGCTTTCTTT.

The rearrangement uses TRBV5-1 and TRBJ2-3; D is undetermined. Germline CDR1 is SGHRS and CDR2 is YFSETQ. There are 14 residues in the CDR3. The V end was cut by 7 bases, the J end by 6 bases, with 18 bases between. The CDR3 DNA sequence: TGCGCCAGCGTGGCAGGACCTCAGGCGGATACGCAGTATTTT. It is translated as CASVAGPQADTQYF.

This clonotype appeared a few times. This chain joins TRBV7-7 and TRBJ2-1, with no clear D. The CDR3 spans 13 residues. Trimming took off 5 bases at V and 9 bases at J, with 14 bases between the two ends. Germline values: CDR1 SSHAT, CDR2 FNYEAQ (reference sequence). The CDR3 nucleotides are TGTGCCAGCAGCGTAGAGTGGTTAGGTGAGCAGTTCTTC. Residues: CASSVEWLGEQFF.

The chain links TRBV10-3 to TRBJ1-1; 8 nucleotides align to TRBD1. After removal of 2 bases from V and 2 bases from J, the junction contained 7 bases not matched to a gene. Germline V lookup: CDR1 ENHRY, CDR2 SYGVKD. The CDR3 has 16 residues. CDR3 loop: CAISERLQGDNTEAFF. Written as DNA, the CDR3 is TGTGCCATCAGTGAGAGACTACAGGGGGATAACACTGAAGCTTTCTTT.

The chain employs TRBV7-2 and TRBJ1-2, with D tentatively TRBD1 (5 bases). V lost 5 bases to trimming and J lost 2 bases, with 9 bases between them. CDR1 and CDR2 (germline): SGHTA, FQGNSA. This CDR3 has 13 residues. The CDR3 DNA follows: TGTGCCAGCAGCGTCCGACAGAACTATGGCTACACCTTC. This sequence encodes CASSVRQNYGYTF.

The chain carries TRBV7-9 and TRBJ2-5, with D tentatively TRBD2 (7 bases). The V gene lost 0 bases and the J gene lost 3 bases, with 17 bases spanning the gap. The V gene's germline CDR1 is SEHNR and CDR2 FQNEAQ (reference sequence). The CDR3 spans 17 residues. The CDR3 sequence is CASSLAFRGGSKETQYF. CDR3 bases: TGTGCCAGCAGCTTAGCATTTAGGGGGGGCTCAAAAGAGACCCAGTACTTC. The full variable domain, completed using reference TRBV7-9 and TRBJ2-5, is DTGVSQNPRHKITKRGQNVTFRCDPISEHNRLYWYRQTLGQGPEFLTYFQNEAQLEKSRLLSDRFSAERPKGSFSTLEIQRTEQGDSAMYLCASSLAFRGGSKETQYFGPGTRLLVL.

V gene TRBV7-9 combines with J gene TRBJ2-7; D is possibly TRBD1 (5 bases). V was trimmed by 2 bases and J by 2 bases, leaving 13 bases between them. There are 15 residues in the CDR3. CDR1 and CDR2 (germline): SEHNR, FQNEAQ (reference sequence). The CDR3 region has the DNA TGTGCCAGCAGCTTAAGGGGAAAAATTACCTACGAGCAGTACTTC. Its protein product is CASSLRGKITYEQYF. Full variable domain (outside the CDR3, taken from reference TRBV7-9 and TRBJ2-7): DTGVSQNPRHKITKRGQNVTFRCDPISEHNRLYWYRQTLGQGPEFLTYFQNEAQLEKSRLLSDRFSAERPKGSFSTLEIQRTEQGDSAMYLCASSLRGKITYEQYFGPGTRLTVT.